This T cell receptor beta chain comes out of a study of cytotoxic CD8 clonotypes in ibrutinib-treated CLL. This clone was recorded a few times. The target antigen is unknown. Germline and junction disagree at one end, which may indicate a read error. Germline V gives CDR1 SGHTA, CDR2 FQGNSA. The CDR3 totals 12 residues. Profiling relied on immunoSEQ multiplex PCR, and the TCRdb table lists in-frame clones only, not all of them. The sample has hundreds of thousands of clones, roughly two thirds seen once; the top ten hold 6.3%. Whole-study findings and limits: Upon ibrutinib response clonality rose, and upon progression it fell back toward baseline.

This sequence was found in a human donor with chronic lymphocytic leukemia. The source material was PBMCs, sampled after 36 months of ibrutinib treatment. The chain combines TRBV7-2 with TRBJ2-5; D is unresolved. CDR3 loop: CASTLGQETQYF. The CDR3 DNA reads TGTGCCAGCACCTTAGGCCAAGAGACCCAGTACTTC.